A single sample gave rise to the 5 T cell receptor beta chains below, sequenced in a study of CD8+CD57+ T cells in acquired aplastic anemia. Researchers used genomic DNA as the template to profile TCR beta VDJ and CDR3. Each CDR3 protein gets one entry after TCRdb re-called the reads with MiXCR. The table lists about 200,000 distinct CDR3 sequences, almost 35% of them singletons. Sequenced input: sorted CD4+, CD8+, or CD8+CD57+ T cells (not recorded which) from PBMCs. The source is a human donor in good health, serving as a control.

CDR3 DNA sequence: TGTGCCAGCAGCTACGGGACACTACCCCGCACAGATACGCAGTATTTT. It yields the protein CASSYGTLPRTDTQYF. This chain connects TRBV5-4 to TRBJ2-3; the D gene is possibly TRBD1 (6 bases). Trimming took off 3 bases at V and 1 base at J, with 15 bases between the two ends. Germline V lookup: CDR1 SGHNT, CDR2 YYREEE (reference sequence). The CDR3 runs 16 residues.

The DNA of the CDR3 is TGTGCCAGCAGTGGGACAGGGGGCGATTCACCCCTCCACTTT. Translation: CASSGTGGDSPLHF. The chain uses TRBV2 and TRBJ1-6, with 11 bases aligning to TRBD1. J gave up 8 bases and V 4 bases, and 1 base lay outside the gene matches. Germline V CDR1 and CDR2: SNHLY, FYNNEI. The CDR3 spans 14 residues.

CDR3 sequence (DNA): TGCGCCAGCAGTGAGACAGGGTACTCCGAGCAGTACTTC. This gives the protein CASSETGYSEQYF. The chain recombines TRBV10-1 with TRBJ2-7; possibly TRBD1 for D (6 bases). CDR3 length: 13 amino acids. Germline-derived CDR1 and CDR2 are WNHNN and SYGVQD (reference sequence). V was pared by 2 bases and J by 6 bases, with 11 bases between.

The table lists this clonotype with a few counts. A read error may produce the germline difference seen at one junction end. The chain has TRBV5-1 and TRBJ2-7; possible D gene TRBD1, 6 bases. The CDR3 runs to 17 residues. Germline CDR1 reads SGHRS; CDR2 reads YFSETQ. Here the CDR3 reads CANSPLPQGISTYEQYF. For the CDR3, the DNA is TGCGCCAACAGCCCCCTACCGCAGGGGATTTCTACCTACGAGCAGTACTTC.

The V and J genes are TRBV3-1 and TRBJ1-2; D is perhaps TRBD1 (6 bases). The CDR3 is made up of 16 amino acids. The V end was cut by 2 bases, the J end by 4 bases, with 17 bases between. CDR1 and CDR2 (germline): LGHDT, YNNKEL (reference sequence). CDR3 sequence reads: CASSQRPRGASYGYTF. DNA for the CDR3: TGTGCCAGCAGCCAAAGGCCCCGGGGGGCCAGCTATGGCTACACCTTC.